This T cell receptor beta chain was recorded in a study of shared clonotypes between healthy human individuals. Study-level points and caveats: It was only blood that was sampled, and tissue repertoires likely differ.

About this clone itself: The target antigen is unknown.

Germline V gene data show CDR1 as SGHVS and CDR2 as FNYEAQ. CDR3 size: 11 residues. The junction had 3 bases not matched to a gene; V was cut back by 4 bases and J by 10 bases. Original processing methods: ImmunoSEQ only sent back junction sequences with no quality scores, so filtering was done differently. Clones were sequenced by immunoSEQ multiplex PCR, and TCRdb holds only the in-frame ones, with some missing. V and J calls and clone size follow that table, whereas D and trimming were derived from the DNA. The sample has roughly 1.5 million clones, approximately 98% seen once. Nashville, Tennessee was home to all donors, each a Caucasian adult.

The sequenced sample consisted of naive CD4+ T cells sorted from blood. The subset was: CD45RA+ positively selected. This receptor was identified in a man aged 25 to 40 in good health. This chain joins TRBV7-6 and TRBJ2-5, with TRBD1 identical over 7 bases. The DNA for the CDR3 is TGTGCCAGCAGCTCCGACAGGGACCAGTACTTC. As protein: CASSSDRDQYF.